Sequencing of this TCR beta chain was carried out in a study of response to subunit inactivated influenza vaccine (dated 2018 in TCRdb). Notes on the research overall: Deep quantitative profiling of the T cell receptor repertoire was used in the study to follow responses to a trivalent subunit inactivated influenza vaccine.

The protocol used for the library was RT-PCR. TCRdb lists the instrument as Illumina HiSeq 2500. TCRdb passed the public sequencing reads through fastp at Q25 and MiXCR, retaining productive beta sequences. Each CDR3 protein appears once, grouped with its most common genes and DNA. Recorded for this sample are over 750,000 distinct CDR3 sequences; about 20% of them occurred a single time. Roughly a tenth of the sample comes from the top ten. Study-wide findings and limitations: According to the authors, only a limited number of new T cells may be recruited by each seasonal influenza vaccination.

Worth noting for this clonotype: Its antigen is currently not known. It has no much larger one-base neighbor in the sample; base qualities were not kept.

The receptor was derived from a man in his fifties or sixties who received an inactivated influenza vaccine. Donor details come from another sample of the same person, matched by shared clones. Material: PBMCs from blood, obtained about 5 days after vaccination.

The bases read TGTGCCATCAGTGATTTCACCAACACTGAAGCTTTCTTT. Its translation is CAISDFTNTEAFF. The chain couples TRBV10-3 to TRBJ1-1; no D gene can be assigned with confidence. Between the V and J ends, shortened by 3 bases and 2 bases respectively, the junction contains 7 bases. The CDR3 measures 13 amino acids from cysteine to phenylalanine. The DNA shown is the 39-base CDR3, in frame from base 1. Taken from the germline V gene, the CDR1 and CDR2 loops are ENHRY and SYGVKD.